This T cell receptor (beta chain) is from a study of metastatic and nonmetastatic thyroid tumors. At the level of the study: It was across blood and tumor or nodule tissue from malignant and benign thyroid patients that repertoires were compared.

This clone has just a few counts. Antigen: not known. Thyroid surgery took place with no prior treatment in any patient. TCRdb re-analyzed the PCR reads using MiXCR. Found here are about 24,000 clones, around 20% of them singletons; the top ten hold roughly 5.1%. General study results and limits: It was reported that TCR beta diversity was significantly higher in malignant thyroid tumors than benign nodules, in blood and tumor.

This clonotype was obtained from a male donor with papillary thyroid cancer or a benign thyroid nodule (not recorded which). Some clones in this sample may be carry-over from other donors' samples. Sequenced input: blood.

CDR3 coding DNA: TGTGCCAGCAGTCTAGGAACATACGAGCAGTACTTC. It is translated as CASSLGTYEQYF. The J gene is TRBJ2-7, the V gene TRBV28; D gene unclear. V shed 5 bases and J shed 4 bases, with 9 bases lying between them. This CDR3 is built from 12 residues. Looked up from germline, CDR1 is MDHEN and CDR2 is SYDVKM.